The clone carrying this T cell receptor beta chain was recorded many times. The CDR3 covers 16 residues. V lost 1 base, J lost 5 bases, and 9 bases stayed unmatched. Germline CDR1 SGHTA, CDR2 FQGNSA. Via MiXCR, TCRdb re-called the RT-PCR reads, giving one row per CDR3 protein. The sample gives fewer than 800,000 distinct CDR3 sequences, over 12% of which show up once; roughly 3.6% is in the top ten. The sequence derives from a female donor in good health, serving as a healthy control. The V and J genes are TRBV7-2 and TRBJ2-7; the match to TRBD2 covers 9 bases. Sequencing input: memory CD4+ T cells from blood. The CDR3: CASSLGLAGLRDEQYF. CDR3 coding DNA: TGTGCCAGCAGCTTAGGTCTAGCGGGGTTGCGGGACGAGCAGTACTTC.